A single sample gave rise to the 15 T cell receptor beta chains below, sequenced in a study of blood T cell repertoires in COVID-19. The repertoire was sequenced with immunoSEQ multiplex PCR; TCRdb's copy has only in-frame clones and lacks some. The sample carries some 7,800 clones, approximately 85% recorded once. The sequenced sample consisted of peripheral blood. Receptors originate from a woman aged 55-69 years with active COVID-19.

This clone was seen only a few times. This chain joins TRBV7-2 and TRBJ1-6, with 9 bases fitting TRBD1. J gave up 9 bases and V 2 bases, and 8 bases lay outside the gene matches. This CDR3 region has 16 residues. Germline V gene lookup returns CDR1 SGHTA and CDR2 FQGNSA. The CDR3 DNA follows: TGTGCCAGCAGCTTAAAGAGGGGGACAGGGAGTTCACCCCTCCACTTT. It encodes CASSLKRGTGSSPLHF.

The chain has TRBV11-2 and TRBJ2-1; 13 nucleotides agree with TRBD2. Per germline, CDR1 SGHAT and CDR2 FQNNGV. The V gene end was trimmed by 5 bases and the J gene end by 8 bases; junction bases not matched to a gene: 12. The CDR3 has 17 amino acids. This CDR3 reads CASSRTGTSGAGDEQFF. DNA of the CDR3: TGTGCCAGCAGCCGCACCGGGACTAGCGGGGCCGGGGATGAGCAGTTCTTC.

This clone was recorded only once. The chain joins TRBV5-1 to TRBJ1-2, with TRBD1 as a possible D gene (5 bases). Between the trimmed V and J ends, which lost 4 bases and 6 bases, there was a span of 13 bases. The CDR3 runs 13 residues. Germline V gives CDR1 SGHRS, CDR2 YFSETQ. CDR3: CASSQSGGNGYTF. The CDR3, as DNA: TGCGCCAGCAGCCAGAGCGGGGGGAATGGCTACACCTTC.

This clone was counted a single time. The sample carries other DNA sequences with the same CDR3. The gene calls are TRBV27 and TRBJ2-7; 7 bases are shared with TRBD1. J lost 7 bases, V lost 3 bases, and 12 bases had no gene match. From germline, CDR1 is MNHEY and CDR2 SMNVEV (reference sequence). The CDR3 sequence is 15 residues long. The DNA of the CDR3 is TGTGCCAGCAGTTTTCTTCCAGGACAGGTGGGGGAGCAGTACTTC. Protein sequence: CASSFLPGQVGEQYF.

This chain joins TRBV5-8 and TRBJ1-2; maybe TRBD1 (5 bases). The CDR3 totals 17 residues. Per the germline V gene, CDR1 is SGHTS and CDR2 is YDEGEE. V was cut by 5 bases and J by 4 bases, with 24 bases left in between. The CDR3 loop reads CASSPTGSAFRGYGYTF. The CDR3 DNA sequence: TGTGCCAGCAGTCCCACAGGATCGGCCTTCCGCGGCTATGGCTACACCTTC.

The chain employs TRBV9 and TRBJ2-2, with 10 bases lining up with TRBD2. The CDR3 is 15 amino acids. The V gene's germline CDR1 is SGDLS and CDR2 YYNGEE. Unmatched junction bases numbered 3, after V lost 0 bases and J lost 7 bases. CDR3 coding DNA: TGTGCCAGCAGCGTAGTCCCTAGCGGGGGCGGGGAGCTGTTTTTT. Translation: CASSVVPSGGGELFF. Drawing the rest from reference TRBV9 and TRBJ2-2, the complete variable domain is DSGVTQTPKHLITATGQRVTLRCSPRSGDLSVYWYQQSLDQGLQFLIQYYNGEERAKGNILERFSAQQFPDLHSELNLSSLELGDSALYFCASSVVPSGGGELFFGEGSRLTVL.

This sequence joins TRBV27 and TRBJ2-7; D ambiguous. Germline-derived CDR1 and CDR2 are MNHEY and SMNVEV (reference sequence). CDR3 length: 12 residues. Deletions cut 8 bases from V and 9 bases from J, with 17 bases between. The CDR3 sequence is CASRRPLGGQYF. For the CDR3, the DNA is TGTGCCAGCCGTCGGCCGTTAGGCGGGCAGTACTTC.

V usage is TRBV11-2 and J usage is TRBJ2-5, with a weak D call TRBD1 (6 bases). The germline gives CDR1 SGHAT, CDR2 FQNNGV. Trimming took 4 bases from V and 6 from J, leaving 15 bases between them. This CDR3 region has 14 residues. This CDR3 is CASSSNRVRKTQYF. The CDR3 nucleotides read TGTGCCAGCAGCTCCAACAGGGTTCGAAAGACCCAGTACTTC. Full variable domain (rest looked up from reference TRBV11-2 and TRBJ2-5): EAGVAQSPRYKIIEKRQSVAFWCNPISGHATLYWYQQILGQGPKLLIQFQNNGVVDDSQLPKDRFSAERLKGVDSTLKIQPAKLEDSAVYLCASSSNRVRKTQYFGPGTRLLVL.

The chain joins TRBV12-3 or TRBV12-4 to TRBJ1-2; 10 nucleotides line up with TRBD1. Trimming removed 6 bases from V and 6 bases from J; junction bases left unmatched: 4. The CDR3 runs 13 residues. CDR3 sequence reads: CASSRQGADGYTF. The DNA of the CDR3 is TGTGCCAGCAGCCGACAGGGGGCGGATGGCTACACCTTC.

Regarding this clone: At one boundary the junction diverges from the germline segment, which might be a read error. V is TRBV6-6 and J is TRBJ1-4; tentatively, D is TRBD1 (6 bases). The CDR3 extends over 15 amino acids. CDR1 MNHNY and CDR2 SVGAGI come from the germline V gene (reference sequence). CDR3 residues: CASSLTGTTNEKLFF. CDR3 sequence (DNA): TGTGCCAGCAGCCTGACCGGGACAACAAATGAAAAACTGTTTTTT.

About this clone: Relative to the germline gene, one junction end is altered; a read error may explain this. The gene calls are TRBV6-5 and TRBJ2-7; TRBD1 is a possible D gene (6 bases). Germline CDR1 is MNHEY and CDR2 is SVGAGI. CDR3 size: 13 residues. Here the CDR3 reads CASNPSTGPSMVF. The CDR3 DNA follows: TGTGCCAGCAATCCCTCGACAGGTCCTAGTATGGTCTTC.

The chain has TRBV5-4 and TRBJ2-1, with D possibly TRBD2 on 7 matching bases. The ends were cut back, 4 bases at V and 3 bases at J, with 17 bases in the middle. The germline gives CDR1 SGHNT, CDR2 YYREEE (reference sequence). There are 16 residues in the CDR3. CDR3 DNA: TGTGCCAGCAGCCCTGCCGCGGGGGCTAACTACAATGAGCAGTTCTTC. Amino acids: CASSPAAGANYNEQFF.

The chain employs TRBV5-4 and TRBJ2-2; 9 bases agree with TRBD2. This CDR3 region has 16 residues. With V trimmed by 3 bases and J by 6 bases, 9 bases remained unmatched. The germline V gene encodes CDR1 SGHNT and CDR2 YYREEE (reference sequence). Here the CDR3 DNA reads TGTGCCAGCAGCTCGGCGGTCGAGCGGGGGGCCGGGGAGCTGTTTTTT. This gives the protein CASSSAVERGAGELFF.

The rearrangement uses TRBV3-1 (or the pseudogene TRBV3-2) and TRBJ1-6, with D maybe TRBD1 (5 bases). The CDR3 runs to 17 residues. CDR1 is LGHDT, CDR2 YNNKEL, per germline (reference sequence). The V gene lost 4 bases and the J gene lost 4 bases, with 17 bases spanning the gap. The CDR3 sequence: CASSRMIDSQYNSPLHF. DNA of the CDR3: TGTGCCAGCAGCCGAATGATTGACAGCCAGTATAATTCACCCCTCCACTTT.

The gene calls are TRBV6-5 and TRBJ2-3, with D tentatively TRBD1 (5 bases). Trimming shortened V by 5 bases and J by 1 base, and 13 bases separated the two germline ends. Germline V gene lookup returns CDR1 MNHEY and CDR2 SVGAGI. The CDR3 is 15 amino acids. CDR3 sequence (DNA): TGTGCCAGCAGTCCTGGTAGCAGGGGCACAGATACGCAGTATTTT. It yields the protein CASSPGSRGTDTQYF.